Ten or more counts support the clone carrying this T cell receptor beta chain. Its antigen remains unidentified. This sample stems from a study of T cells in Graves' hyperthyroidism and ophthalmopathy. The overall study: Specimen type is peripheral blood, collected at initial diagnosis prior to any treatment. Study findings and constraints: Appearing also in blood were most of the thyroid clonotypes expanded above 0.001. From stable hyperthyroidism, ophthalmopathy was separated by a 13 V-J model.

Authors of the study amplified TCR beta CDR3 regions from RNA transcripts. The HTBI set primed first-round TCR CDR3 RT-PCR. TCRdb reprocessed the multiplex PCR reads via MiXCR and lists one record per CDR3 protein. Of about 400,000 distinct CDR3 sequences listed, approximately 14% are singletons. Trimming stripped 0 bases from V and 4 bases from J, with 7 bases between. Germline V gene lookup returns CDR1 GTSNPN and CDR2 SVGIG (reference sequence). This CDR3 has 12 amino acids. The source material was blood. The genes are TRBV30 and TRBJ2-7; D call uncertain. This TCR was recovered from a man aged 18 to 35 with Graves' ophthalmopathy. This CDR3 reads CAWSVLGYEQYF. Written as DNA, the CDR3 is TGTGCCTGGAGTGTACTGGGGTACGAGCAGTACTTC.